Each of the 21 T cell receptor beta chains below was sequenced from the same sample in a study of cytomegalovirus exposure and HLA in healthy donors (dated by TCRdb to about 2017). The library was prepared using the immunoSEQ multiplex PCR assay. A mixture of 60 forward primers for TCR Vbeta segments and 13 reverse primers for TCR Jbeta segments was used in the multiplex PCR. As stored in TCRdb, this immuneACCESS dataset retains in-frame rearrangements with V and J assigned. A fraction of the clones does not appear; measured against another copy, unresolved V genes explain less than half of the discrepancy, and the remainder lacks a known reason. The sample records 100,000 to 150,000 clones, 74% of which are singletons. The ten largest clones capture approximately 6% of the sample. Sequencing was done on a sample of PBMCs. Receptors originate from a woman aged 50 to 65 in good health and CMV-seropositive.

This clone has a handful of counts. The rearrangement links TRBV29-1 to TRBJ1-5, with a weak D call TRBD1 (5 bases). The germline gives CDR1 SQVTM, CDR2 ANQGSEA. V was pared by 6 bases and J by 6 bases, with 18 bases between. The CDR3 consists of 14 residues. CDR3 nucleotide sequence: TGCAGCGTGGTCACCTCGGGGGGGAGTCAGCCCCAGCATTTT. Translating gives CSVVTSGGSQPQHF.

The chain combines TRBV18 with TRBJ1-6, with no clear D. The V gene lost 6 bases and the J gene lost 10 bases, with 19 bases spanning the gap. CDR3 size: 15 residues. Germline V CDR1 and CDR2: KGHSH, LQKENI. The CDR3 nucleotides are TGTGCCAGCTCCTCATCGGGGTCCTCCGAATCACCCCTCCACTTT. Translating gives CASSSSGSSESPLHF.

V is TRBV5-4 and J is TRBJ2-1; tentative D call: TRBD2 (5 bases). The CDR3 runs to 14 residues. Germline V gives CDR1 SGHNT, CDR2 YYREEE (reference sequence). The V and J ends lost 2 bases and 6 bases respectively, with 12 bases between them. The CDR3 nucleotides read TGTGCCAGCAGCTTAGGGAGTGAGGGCAATGAGCAGTTCTTC. Protein product: CASSLGSEGNEQFF.

The chain recombines TRBV5-8 with TRBJ1-6; D remains ambiguous. CDR3 length equals 14 residues. The germline gives CDR1 SGHTS, CDR2 YDEGEE. V lost 1 base to trimming and J lost 12 bases, with 14 bases between them. Here the CDR3 DNA reads TGTGCCAGCAGCTTGTTGCGGAGTCCCCTACCCCTCCACTTT. Amino acids: CASSLLRSPLPLHF. The complete variable domain, with remaining parts taken from reference TRBV5-8 and TRBJ1-6, reads EAGVTQSPTHLIKTRGQQATLRCSPISGHTSVYWYQQALGLGLQFLLWYDEGEERNRGNFPPRFSGRQFPNYSSELNVNALELEDSALYLCASSLLRSPLPLHFGNGTRLTVT.

The gene calls are TRBV19 and TRBJ2-6, with D possibly TRBD2 on 5 matching bases. Trimming took off 7 bases at V and 0 bases at J, with 10 bases between the two ends. CDR1 LNHDA and CDR2 SQIVND come from the germline V gene (reference sequence). The CDR3 consists of 15 residues. DNA for the CDR3: TGTGCCAGTAAAGGACTCCTCTCTGGGGCCAACGTCCTGACTTTC. It specifies CASKGLLSGANVLTF.

This clone has just a few counts. In DNA form, the CDR3 reads TGTGCCAGCAGCCTGGGACAGGGGGGCGCCACCATATATTTT. Translated: CASSLGQGGATIYF. The chain carries TRBV7-2 and TRBJ1-3; TRBD1 aligns across 11 bases. V shed 5 bases and J 9 bases; nucleotides not matched to a gene: 6. Looked up from germline, CDR1 is SGHTA and CDR2 is FQGNSA. CDR3 size: 14 residues.

The chain is built from TRBV10-1 and TRBJ2-2, with D tentatively TRBD2 (6 bases). CDR1 is WNHNN, CDR2 SYGVQD, per germline (reference sequence). Trimming shortened V by 5 bases and J by 6 bases, and 16 bases separated the two germline ends. This CDR3 has 15 residues. The CDR3, as DNA: TGCGCCAGCAGTCCCGCGGGGTTCGTGTCCGGGGAGCTGTTTTTT. Its protein is CASSPAGFVSGELFF.

J is TRBJ1-2 and V is TRBV29-1, with D possibly TRBD1 on 6 matching bases. Trimming cost V 5 bases and J 8 bases, with 18 bases left between them. The CDR3 extends over 13 amino acids. Germline V gene lookup returns CDR1 SQVTM and CDR2 ANQGSEA. The CDR3, as DNA: TGCAGCGTTTTACAGTCACAGGGTAGGGGCTACACCTTC. This codes for CSVLQSQGRGYTF.

This chain links TRBV18 with TRBJ1-1; 7 nucleotides match TRBD1. V lost 3 bases to trimming and J lost 4 bases; unmatched junction nucleotides: 5. CDR1 and CDR2 from the germline V gene are KGHSH and LQKENI. The CDR3 is 14 residues long. This chain's CDR3 is CASSPIDRATEAFF. CDR3 in DNA: TGTGCCAGCTCACCGATTGACAGGGCCACTGAAGCTTTCTTT.

Note on this clone: The junction differs from germline at one of its ends, possibly a read error. The V gene is TRBV12-5, the J gene TRBJ2-7; a weak D match, TRBD1 (6 bases). This CDR3 spans 11 amino acids. Germline loops: CDR1 LGHNT, CDR2 FRNRAP. CDR3 nucleotide sequence: TGTGCTAGTGGGCGGACAGATAAGTCGGACTTC. Encoded protein: CASGRTDKSDF.

The J gene is TRBJ1-1, the V gene TRBV21-1. TRBV21-1 is designated a pseudogene. The CDR3 totals 14 residues. CDR3 sequence: CASSKEGMNTEAFF. CDR3 nucleotides: TGTGCCAGCAGCAAGGAGGGAATGAACACTGAAGCTTTCTTT.

This clone was observed a handful of times. J is TRBJ1-2 and V is TRBV5-1, with D perhaps matching TRBD1 (6 bases). Trimming took 3 bases from V and 6 from J, leaving 15 bases between them. The CDR3 totals 14 residues. Germline CDR1 reads SGHRS; CDR2 reads YFSETQ. DNA for the CDR3: TGCGCCAGCAGCTGGGAAGACAGGCGTGATGGCTACACCTTC. This translates into CASSWEDRRDGYTF.

V usage is TRBV6-4 and J usage is TRBJ1-4, with D unresolved. The CDR3 sequence is 17 residues long. Germline assignment: CDR1 MRHNA and CDR2 SNTAGT. Trimming took 2 bases from V and 5 from J, leaving 18 bases between them. CDR3 sequence (DNA): TGTGCCAGCAGTGACCCCGTAAAACTGTTCCCGAATGAAAAACTGTTTTTT. Protein product: CASSDPVKLFPNEKLFF.

This clone appeared a few times. The chain links TRBV2 to TRBJ2-3; D gene unclear. The CDR3 is 13 residues long. Germline V gene data show CDR1 as SNHLY and CDR2 as FYNNEI. Trimming removed 9 bases from V and 1 base from J, with 11 bases in between. Here the CDR3 DNA reads TGTGCCAGTTGCCCAGAGGGCACAGATACGCAGTATTTT. Its protein is CASCPEGTDTQYF.

This rearrangement joins TRBV19 to TRBJ1-2, with 9 bases that match TRBD1. V shed 5 bases, J shed 6 bases, and the junction held 4 bases outside the gene matches. The CDR3 is 13 residues long. Germline V gene data show CDR1 as LNHDA and CDR2 as SQIVND (reference sequence). CDR3 protein: CASSPGQGNGYTF. CDR3 bases: TGTGCCAGTAGTCCGGGACAGGGCAATGGCTACACCTTC.

The chain links TRBV5-1 to TRBJ1-5; TRBD1 might be the D (5 bases). Germline-derived CDR1 and CDR2 are SGHRS and YFSETQ. The CDR3 has 14 residues. The ends were cut back, 4 bases at V and 3 bases at J, with 11 bases in the middle. The CDR3 sequence is CASSPQGINQPQHF. For the CDR3, the DNA is TGCGCCAGCAGCCCCCAGGGAATCAATCAGCCCCAGCATTTT.

The chain employs TRBV19 and TRBJ1-1, with D possibly TRBD1 on 5 matching bases. V was clipped by 5 bases and J by 1 base, with 17 bases between them. Germline V gives CDR1 LNHDA, CDR2 SQIVND (reference sequence). The CDR3 is 16 residues long. The CDR3, as DNA: TGTGCCAGTAGTGCGGCCCTAAACAGGAGGAACACTGAAGCTTTCTTT. Translating gives CASSAALNRRNTEAFF.

J is TRBJ2-3 and V is TRBV5-4; 7 bases fit TRBD2. CDR1 is SGHNT, CDR2 YYREEE, per germline (reference sequence). The CDR3 spans 14 residues. J gave up 4 bases and V 4 bases, and 6 bases lay outside the gene matches. The CDR3 nucleotides are TGTGCCAGCAGCATGCGACTAGCACCAGATACGCAGTATTTT. This codes for CASSMRLAPDTQYF.

This sequence joins TRBV5-6 and TRBJ1-1; D gene unclear. V dropped 2 bases and J dropped 4 bases, with 12 bases sitting between them. The CDR3 spans 14 residues. Germline values: CDR1 SGHDT, CDR2 YYEEEE. CDR3: CASSFGKAGTEAFF. In nucleotides, the CDR3 is TGTGCCAGCAGCTTCGGGAAGGCGGGCACTGAAGCTTTCTTT.

The CDR3 coding sequence is TGTGCCAGTAGTCCGGGGTTCGGCTACACCTTC. Translating it yields CASSPGFGYTF. V gene TRBV25-1 combines with J gene TRBJ1-2; the D is unclear. With 9 bases removed from V and 8 bases from J, the gap between germline ends came to 13 bases. The CDR3 length is 11 residues. CDR1 is MGHDK, CDR2 SYGVNS, per germline.

The genes are TRBV6-5 and TRBJ2-7, with 9 bases that match TRBD1. This CDR3 is built from 14 residues. Per the germline V gene, CDR1 is MNHEY and CDR2 is SVGAGI. The V segment lost 6 bases and the J segment 6 bases; nucleotides outside the gene matches: 9. CDR3 sequence (DNA): TGTGCCAGCAGACCGACAGGGGGAGTATGCGAGCAGTACTTC. Translated, it gives CASRPTGGVCEQYF.